This T cell receptor beta chain emerged from a study of CD8 T cells in Susac syndrome. Trimming removed 2 bases from V and 4 bases from J, with 11 bases in between. In germline, CDR1 is SNHLY, CDR2 FYNNEI. The CDR3 length is 14 residues. With random hexamers, about 0.45 to 1 ug RNA was reverse transcribed. TCRdb re-derived calls from the immunoSEQ multiplex PCR reads in MiXCR, one entry per CDR3 protein. The top ten hold roughly 0.3% of the sample, which has 100,000 to 150,000 distinct CDR3 sequences, more than 85% seen once. The chain is built from TRBV2 and TRBJ1-2; perhaps TRBD1 as D (5 bases). This TCR was recovered from a human donor with multiple sclerosis. The sequencing input was CD8+ T cells from PBMCs. Here the CDR3 reads CASSERQGTYGYTF. CDR3 sequence (DNA): TGTGCCAGCAGTGAAAGGCAGGGTACCTATGGCTACACCTTC.